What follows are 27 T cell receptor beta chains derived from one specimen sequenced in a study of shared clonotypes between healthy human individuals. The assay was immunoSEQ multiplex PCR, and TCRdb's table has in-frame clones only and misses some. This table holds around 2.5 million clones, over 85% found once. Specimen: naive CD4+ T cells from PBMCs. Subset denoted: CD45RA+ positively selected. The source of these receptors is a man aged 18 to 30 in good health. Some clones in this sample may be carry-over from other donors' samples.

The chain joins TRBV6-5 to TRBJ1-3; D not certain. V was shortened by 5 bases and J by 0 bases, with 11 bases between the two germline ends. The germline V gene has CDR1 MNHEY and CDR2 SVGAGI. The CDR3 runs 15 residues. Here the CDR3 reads CASSATATSGNTIYF. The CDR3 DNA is TGTGCCAGCAGTGCGACGGCCACCTCTGGAAACACCATATATTTT.

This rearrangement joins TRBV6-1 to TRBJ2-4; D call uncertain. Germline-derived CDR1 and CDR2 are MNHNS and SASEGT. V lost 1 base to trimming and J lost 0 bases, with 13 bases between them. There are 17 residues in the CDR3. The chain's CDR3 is CASSEELGIGAKNIQYF. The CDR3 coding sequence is TGTGCCAGCAGTGAAGAATTGGGAATTGGAGCCAAAAACATTCAGTACTTC.

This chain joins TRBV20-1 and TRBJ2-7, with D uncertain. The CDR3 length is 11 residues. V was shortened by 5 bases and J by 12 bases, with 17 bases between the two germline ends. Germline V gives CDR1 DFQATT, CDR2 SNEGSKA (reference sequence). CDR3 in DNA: TGCAGTGCTTACGACGGCATACGACTGTACTTC. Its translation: CSAYDGIRLYF.

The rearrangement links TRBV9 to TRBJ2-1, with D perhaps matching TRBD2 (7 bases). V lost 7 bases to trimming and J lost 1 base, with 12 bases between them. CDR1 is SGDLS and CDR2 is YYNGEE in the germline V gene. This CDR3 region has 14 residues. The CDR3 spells CASEGRGSYNEQFF. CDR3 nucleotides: TGTGCCAGCGAGGGGAGGGGGTCCTACAATGAGCAGTTCTTC. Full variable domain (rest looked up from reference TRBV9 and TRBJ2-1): DSGVTQTPKHLITATGQRVTLRCSPRSGDLSVYWYQQSLDQGLQFLIQYYNGEERAKGNILERFSAQQFPDLHSELNLSSLELGDSALYFCASEGRGSYNEQFFGPGTRLTVL.

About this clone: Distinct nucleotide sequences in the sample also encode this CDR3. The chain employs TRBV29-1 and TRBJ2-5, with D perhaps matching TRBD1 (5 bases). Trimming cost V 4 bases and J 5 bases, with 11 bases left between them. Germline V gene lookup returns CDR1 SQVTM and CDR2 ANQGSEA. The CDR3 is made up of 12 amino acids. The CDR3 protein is CSVVKGQETQYF. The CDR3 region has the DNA TGCAGCGTTGTAAAGGGGCAGGAGACCCAGTACTTC.

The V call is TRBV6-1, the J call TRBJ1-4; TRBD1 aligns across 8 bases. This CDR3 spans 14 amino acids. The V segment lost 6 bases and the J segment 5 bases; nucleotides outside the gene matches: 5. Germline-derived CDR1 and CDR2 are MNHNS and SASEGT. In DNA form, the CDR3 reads TGTGCCAGCAGCCTGAACAGGGGGAATGAAAAACTGTTTTTT. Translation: CASSLNRGNEKLFF.

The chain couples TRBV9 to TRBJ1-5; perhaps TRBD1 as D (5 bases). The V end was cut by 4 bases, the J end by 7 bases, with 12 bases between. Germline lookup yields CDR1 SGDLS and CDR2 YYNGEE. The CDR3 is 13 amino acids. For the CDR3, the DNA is TGTGCCAGCAGCCGCGGGACGGGGCAGCCCCAGCATTTT. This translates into CASSRGTGQPQHF.

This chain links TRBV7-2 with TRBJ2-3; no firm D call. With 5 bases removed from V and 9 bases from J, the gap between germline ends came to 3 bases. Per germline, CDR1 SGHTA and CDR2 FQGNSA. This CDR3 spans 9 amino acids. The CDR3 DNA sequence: TGTGCCAGCAGCCTAACGCAGTATTTT. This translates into CASSLTQYF.

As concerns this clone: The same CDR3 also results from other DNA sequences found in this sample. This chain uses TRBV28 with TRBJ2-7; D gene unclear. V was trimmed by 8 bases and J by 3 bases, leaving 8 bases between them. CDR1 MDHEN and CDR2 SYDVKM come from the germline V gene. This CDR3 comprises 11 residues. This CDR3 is CASSQRYEQYF. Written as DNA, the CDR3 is TGTGCCAGCTCTCAGCGCTACGAGCAGTACTTC.

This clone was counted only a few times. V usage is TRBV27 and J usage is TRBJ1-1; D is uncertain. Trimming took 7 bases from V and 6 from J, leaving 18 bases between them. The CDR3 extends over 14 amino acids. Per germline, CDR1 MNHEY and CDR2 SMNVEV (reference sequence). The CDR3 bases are TGTGCCAGCATCCCGGAAGGTCGCGGGGCTGAAGCTTTCTTT. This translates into CASIPEGRGAEAFF.

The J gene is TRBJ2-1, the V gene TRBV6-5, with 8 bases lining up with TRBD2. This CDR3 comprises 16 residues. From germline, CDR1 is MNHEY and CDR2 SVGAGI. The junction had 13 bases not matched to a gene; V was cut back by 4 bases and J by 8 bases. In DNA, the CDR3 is TGTGCCAGCAGTTCCCTTGGACTAGCCGGCGGGGATGAGCAGTTCTTC. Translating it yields CASSSLGLAGGDEQFF.

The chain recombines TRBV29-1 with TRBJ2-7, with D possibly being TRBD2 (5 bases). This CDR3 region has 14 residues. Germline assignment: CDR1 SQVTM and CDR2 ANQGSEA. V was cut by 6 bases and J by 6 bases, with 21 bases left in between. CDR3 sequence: CSVQTLMVEGEQYF. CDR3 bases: TGCAGCGTCCAAACCCTCATGGTAGAGGGCGAGCAGTACTTC.

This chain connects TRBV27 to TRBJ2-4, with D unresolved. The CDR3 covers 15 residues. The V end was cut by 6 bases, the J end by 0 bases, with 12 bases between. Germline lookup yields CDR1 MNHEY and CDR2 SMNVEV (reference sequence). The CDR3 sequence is CASRPLDLAKNIQYF. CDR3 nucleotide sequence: TGTGCCAGCAGGCCGTTGGATCTAGCCAAAAACATTCAGTACTTC.

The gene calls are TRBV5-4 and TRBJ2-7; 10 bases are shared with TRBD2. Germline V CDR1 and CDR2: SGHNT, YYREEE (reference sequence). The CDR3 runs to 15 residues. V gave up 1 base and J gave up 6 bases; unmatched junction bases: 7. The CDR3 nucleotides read TGTGCCAGCAGCTTGACAAGCGGGAGGGCCTCCGAGCAGTACTTC. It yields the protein CASSLTSGRASEQYF.

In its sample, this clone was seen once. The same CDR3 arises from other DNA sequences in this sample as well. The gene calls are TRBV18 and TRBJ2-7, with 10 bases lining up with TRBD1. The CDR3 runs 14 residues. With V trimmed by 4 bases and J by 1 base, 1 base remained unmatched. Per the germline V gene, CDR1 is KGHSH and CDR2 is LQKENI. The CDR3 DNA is TGTGCCAGCTCACGGGACAGGGGATCCTACGAGCAGTACTTC. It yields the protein CASSRDRGSYEQYF.

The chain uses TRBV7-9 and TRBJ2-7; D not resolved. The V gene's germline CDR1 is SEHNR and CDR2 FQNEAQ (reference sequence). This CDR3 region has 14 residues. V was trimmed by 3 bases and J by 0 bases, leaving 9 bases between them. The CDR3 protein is CASSLPDRSYEQYF. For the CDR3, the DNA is TGTGCCAGCAGCTTGCCGGACCGCTCCTACGAGCAGTACTTC.

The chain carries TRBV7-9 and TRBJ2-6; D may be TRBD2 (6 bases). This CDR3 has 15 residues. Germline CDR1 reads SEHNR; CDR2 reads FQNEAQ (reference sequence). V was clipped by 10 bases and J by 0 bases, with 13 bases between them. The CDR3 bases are TGTGCCACCCTTGGGGGGACCTCTGGGGCCAACGTCCTGACTTTC. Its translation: CATLGGTSGANVLTF.

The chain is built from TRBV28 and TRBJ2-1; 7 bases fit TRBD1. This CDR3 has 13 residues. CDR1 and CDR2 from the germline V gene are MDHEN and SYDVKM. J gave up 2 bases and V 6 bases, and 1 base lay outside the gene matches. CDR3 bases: TGTGCCAGCAGCGGGACAGCCTACAATGAGCAGTTCTTC. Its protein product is CASSGTAYNEQFF.

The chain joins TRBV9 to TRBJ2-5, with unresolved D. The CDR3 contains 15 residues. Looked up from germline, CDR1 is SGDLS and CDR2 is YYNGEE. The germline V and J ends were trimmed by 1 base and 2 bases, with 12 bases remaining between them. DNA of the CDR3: TGTGCCAGCAGCGTAAGAGAGGATATTCAAGAGACCCAGTACTTC. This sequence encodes CASSVREDIQETQYF. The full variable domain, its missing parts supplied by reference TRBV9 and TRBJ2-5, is DSGVTQTPKHLITATGQRVTLRCSPRSGDLSVYWYQQSLDQGLQFLIQYYNGEERAKGNILERFSAQQFPDLHSELNLSSLELGDSALYFCASSVREDIQETQYFGPGTRLLVL.

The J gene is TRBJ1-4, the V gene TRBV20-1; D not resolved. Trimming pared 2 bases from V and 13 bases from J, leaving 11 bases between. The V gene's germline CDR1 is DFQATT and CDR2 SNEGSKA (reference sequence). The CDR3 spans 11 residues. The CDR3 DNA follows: TGCAGTGCTAGACAGGAGAAAGGACTGTTTTTT. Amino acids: CSARQEKGLFF.

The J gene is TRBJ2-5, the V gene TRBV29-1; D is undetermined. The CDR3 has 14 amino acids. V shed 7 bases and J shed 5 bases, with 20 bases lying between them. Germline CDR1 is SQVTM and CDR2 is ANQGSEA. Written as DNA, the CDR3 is TGCAGCGCCCCCGATGTTGGCTCCGTGGAGACCCAGTACTTC. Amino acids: CSAPDVGSVETQYF.

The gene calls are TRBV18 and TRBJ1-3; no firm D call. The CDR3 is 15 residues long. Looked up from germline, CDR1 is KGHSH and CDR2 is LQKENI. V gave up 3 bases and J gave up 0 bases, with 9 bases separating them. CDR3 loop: CASSPGSASGNTIYF. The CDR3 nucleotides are TGTGCCAGCTCACCTGGGTCTGCCTCTGGAAACACCATATATTTT.

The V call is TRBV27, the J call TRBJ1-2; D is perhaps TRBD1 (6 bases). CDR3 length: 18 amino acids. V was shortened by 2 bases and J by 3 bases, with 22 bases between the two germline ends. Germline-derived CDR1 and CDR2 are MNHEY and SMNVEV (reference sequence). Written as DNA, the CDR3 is TGTGCCAGCAGTTTACTTATGGAGGAGGGGGGGAGATACTATGGCTACACCTTC. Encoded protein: CASSLLMEEGGRYYGYTF.

CDR3 residues: CASIAGTPISYNEQFF. In DNA form, the CDR3 reads TGTGCCAGCATAGCCGGGACACCGATTTCCTACAATGAGCAGTTCTTC. This rearrangement joins TRBV28 to TRBJ2-1; possible D gene TRBD1, 6 bases. There are 16 residues in the CDR3. Germline assignment: CDR1 MDHEN and CDR2 SYDVKM. V was trimmed by 7 bases and J by 1 base, leaving 17 bases between them. Using reference TRBV28 and TRBJ2-1 for the parts outside the CDR3, the full variable domain is DVKVTQSSRYLVKRTGEKVFLECVQDMDHENMFWYRQDPGLGLRLIYFSYDVKMKEKGDIPEGYSVSREKKERFSLILESASTNQTSMYLCASIAGTPISYNEQFFGPGTRLTVL.

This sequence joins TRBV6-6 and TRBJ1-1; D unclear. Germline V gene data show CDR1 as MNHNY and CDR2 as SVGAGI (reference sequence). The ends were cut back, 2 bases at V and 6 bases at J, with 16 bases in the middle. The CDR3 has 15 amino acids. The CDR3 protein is CASSYVLRERSEAFF. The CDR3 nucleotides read TGTGCCAGCAGTTACGTATTGAGGGAGAGGTCTGAAGCTTTCTTT.

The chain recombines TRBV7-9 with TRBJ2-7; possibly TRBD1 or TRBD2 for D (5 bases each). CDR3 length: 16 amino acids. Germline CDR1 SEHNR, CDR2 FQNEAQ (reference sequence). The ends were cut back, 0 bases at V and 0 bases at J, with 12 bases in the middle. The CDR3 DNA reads TGTGCCAGCAGCTTAGCGCTCGGTGGGACCTCCTACGAGCAGTACTTC. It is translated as CASSLALGGTSYEQYF.

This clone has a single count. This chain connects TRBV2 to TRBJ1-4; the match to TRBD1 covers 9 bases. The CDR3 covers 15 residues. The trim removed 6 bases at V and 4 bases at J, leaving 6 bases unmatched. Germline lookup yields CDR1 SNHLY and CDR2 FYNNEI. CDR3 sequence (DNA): TGTGCCAGCAGCGCACAGGGGGCGCTTAATGAAAAACTGTTTTTT. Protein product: CASSAQGALNEKLFF.